The clone carrying this T cell receptor (beta chain) was observed at least ten times. Its antigen is unidentified. The V and J ends lost 7 bases and 2 bases respectively, with 16 bases between them. Germline CDR1 and CDR2: MNHNY and SVGAGI (reference sequence). The CDR3 spans 15 residues. The sample is drawn from a study of blood T cells in healthy people across ages. At the level of the study: Template-switching capture recovered about one barcoded beta molecule per two T cells. Study conclusions and caveats: Reliance upon unsorted PBMCs precluded definitive naive versus antigen-experienced comparison. For the donors, CMV status was unknown and possibly confounded expanded clonotype changes. Greater diversity and more naive CD4+ cells were seen in long-lived donors than in aged donors.

Using a J-beta primer mix together with a sample-barcoded 5' primer, a second PCR was run for roughly 7 to 11 cycles. Each CDR3 protein is one row after TCRdb ran MiXCR on the 5' RACE reads. This sample has 870,000 or so distinct CDR3 sequences, with about 28% found just once. The sequencing input was blood. This sequence was found in a woman older than 75 in good health. The chain combines TRBV6-6 with TRBJ2-3, with TRBD1 as a possible D gene (5 bases). CDR3 bases: TGTGCCAGCAAAGGGGAAAGGGGTCTCACAGATACGCAGTATTTT. Its translation: CASKGERGLTDTQYF.